Below, 9 T cell receptor beta chains from the same sample are listed, as sequenced in a study of monozygotic twins with inflammatory bowel disease. TCRdb reprocessed the 5' RACE reads, keeping one entry per CDR3 protein, no DNA. Its table lists approximately 210,000 distinct CDR3 sequences. The sample comprised blood. These receptors were collected from a human donor with ulcerative colitis or Crohn's disease, or a healthy co-twin of an affected twin (not recorded which).

The chain has TRBV20-1 and TRBJ1-4; the D call from TCRdb, TRBD1, cannot be confirmed without DNA. The germline V gene encodes CDR1 DFQATT and CDR2 SNEGSKA (reference sequence). The CDR3 runs to 19 residues. The CDR3 here is CSARELGSGPGTGSEKLFF.

This chain links TRBV6-5 with TRBJ1-1; TCRdb reports TRBD1, a call that lacks DNA to check it against. CDR1 MNHEY and CDR2 SVGAGI come from the germline V gene. This CDR3 is built from 17 residues. The CDR3: CASSYSFGTQGWTEAFF.

The chain couples TRBV12-3 or TRBV12-4 to TRBJ2-3; TCRdb designates TRBD2, a call that cannot be tested without DNA. This CDR3 comprises 15 residues. The CDR3 loop is CASSGLASLTDTQYF.

This chain joins TRBV5-1 and TRBJ1-1; absent DNA, TCRdb's TRBD1 call cannot be checked. CDR1 is SGHRS, CDR2 YFSETQ, per germline. CDR3 size: 17 residues. CDR3 region: CASRLGRIRGENTEAFF.

The chain uses TRBV10-3 and TRBJ2-7; TCRdb selects TRBD1, and the lack of DNA leaves this call unchecked. The CDR3 runs 14 residues. Germline V CDR1 and CDR2: ENHRY, SYGVKD. CDR3 protein: CAISESAGDFGQYF.

This rearrangement joins TRBV18 to TRBJ1-5. CDR3 length equals 14 residues. In germline, CDR1 is KGHSH, CDR2 LQKENI. CDR3 in amino acids: CSSSPSAGNQPQHF. Complete variable domain (other parts from reference TRBV18 and TRBJ1-5): NAGVMQNPRHLVRRRGQEARLRCSPMKGHSHVYWYRQLPEEGLKFMVYLQKENIIDESGMPKERFSAEFPKEGPSILRIQQVVRGDSAAYFCSSSPSAGNQPQHFGDGTRLSIL.

The rearrangement joins TRBV25-1 to TRBJ1-4. The CDR3 length is 16 residues. The germline CDR1 and CDR2 sequences are MGHDK and SYGVNS. The CDR3: CASSEVLAVGDEKLFF.

The CDR3 sequence is CASSGLYSNQPQHF. J is TRBJ1-5 and V is TRBV6-1. The germline CDR1 and CDR2 sequences are MNHNS and SASEGT. The CDR3 is 14 amino acids.

The rearrangement uses TRBV5-1 and TRBJ1-1. The V gene's germline CDR1 is SGHRS and CDR2 YFSETQ. The CDR3 spans 14 residues. The CDR3 protein is CASSLQTPNTEAFF.